This passage covers 22 T cell receptor beta chains from one sample sequenced in a study of T-cell reconstitution after alpha-beta-depleted transplantation in children. Unique molecular identifiers were incorporated during preparation of the TCRbeta library. TCRdb processed the PCR reads anew with MiXCR; each CDR3 protein has one entry. The table has hundreds of thousands of distinct CDR3 sequences, around a third seen once. The sample was PBMCs from the stem cell graft donor, taken from the stem cell graft. These receptors were obtained from a human donor who donated a stem cell graft to a child with aplastic anemia.

This clonotype was counted between two and nine times. This sequence joins TRBV30 and TRBJ2-7; a possible D gene is TRBD1 (5 bases). Trimming stripped 2 bases from V and 4 bases from J, with 12 bases between. The CDR3 runs to 13 residues. Per the germline V gene, CDR1 is GTSNPN and CDR2 is SVGIG (reference sequence). The chain's CDR3 is CAWSYQDSYEQYV. As DNA, the CDR3 is TGTGCCTGGAGTTACCAAGACAGTTACGAGCAGTACGTC.

This sequence joins TRBV6-2 or TRBV6-3 and TRBJ2-7; 9 positions agree with TRBD1. Trimming cost V 0 bases and J 4 bases; bases outside gene matches: 10. Germline CDR1 reads MNHEY; CDR2 reads SVGEGT. The length of the CDR3 is 17 residues. As DNA, the CDR3 is TGTGCCAGCAGTTACTCGCCCCGTCGGGACAGGGCTTACGAGCAGTACTTC. Encoded protein: CASSYSPRRDRAYEQYF.

J is TRBJ1-1 and V is TRBV7-2; tentative D call: TRBD1 (6 bases). Trimming took 5 bases from V and 8 from J, leaving 18 bases between them. The CDR3 has 14 residues. CDR1 and CDR2 (germline): SGHTA, FQGNSA. DNA of the CDR3: TGTGCCAGCAGCCCCGAAGTATCCGGGGGCGAAGCTTTCTTT. As protein: CASSPEVSGGEAFF.

This clonotype appeared a single time. The rearrangement joins TRBV4-1 to TRBJ2-3; 9 nucleotides match TRBD2. V shed 3 bases, J shed 6 bases, and the junction held 7 bases outside the gene matches. The CDR3 has 15 amino acids. The germline CDR1 and CDR2 sequences are MGHRA and YSYEKL. The CDR3 DNA is TGCGCCAGCAGCCAGGGACTAGCAGACATCGATACGCAGTATTTT. Residues: CASSQGLADIDTQYF.

The chain recombines TRBV20-1 with TRBJ2-1, with 12 bases that match TRBD2. Looked up from germline, CDR1 is DFQATT and CDR2 is SNEGSKA (reference sequence). J gave up 0 bases and V 6 bases, and 6 bases lay outside the gene matches. The CDR3 contains 16 residues. CDR3 in DNA: TGCAGTGCATTACTAGCGGGAGGAAACTCCTACAATGAGCAGTTCTTC. It specifies CSALLAGGNSYNEQFF.

The chain combines TRBV29-1 with TRBJ1-1; D possibly corresponds to TRBD1 (5 bases). Between the trimmed V and J ends, which lost 7 bases and 0 bases, there was a span of 15 bases. Germline CDR1 reads SQVTM; CDR2 reads ANQGSEA. This CDR3 is 14 amino acids long. DNA for the CDR3: TGCAGCGGGCGTCGGCAGGGACTGAACACTGAAGCTTTCTTT. Amino acid sequence: CSGRRQGLNTEAFF.

The chain recombines TRBV7-2 with TRBJ2-3, with D maybe TRBD1 (5 bases). There are 15 residues in the CDR3. Germline values: CDR1 SGHTA, CDR2 FQGNSA. Trimming removed 3 bases at V and 0 bases at J, with 10 bases between. CDR3 protein: CASSFRATSTDTQYF. CDR3 bases: TGTGCCAGCAGCTTCAGGGCAACTAGCACAGATACGCAGTATTTT.

There are a few counts of this clonotype. The rearrangement uses TRBV20-1 and TRBJ2-7, with TRBD2 as a possible D gene (6 bases). The CDR3 is 13 residues long. V was shortened by 5 bases and J by 0 bases, with 11 bases between the two germline ends. The germline CDR1 and CDR2 sequences are DFQATT and SNEGSKA (reference sequence). CDR3 coding DNA: TGCAGTGCTCAAGGAGGGCCCTCCTACGAGCAGTACGTC. Protein: CSAQGGPSYEQYV.

This clonotype occurred many times. The rearrangement uses TRBV20-1 and TRBJ1-4; D is ambiguous. The CDR3 consists of 15 residues. Trimming took 0 bases from V and 7 from J, leaving 15 bases between them. Germline V gene sequence: CDR1 DFQATT, CDR2 SNEGSKA (reference sequence). The CDR3 loop is CSARDHGGIGEKLFF. For the CDR3, the DNA is TGCAGTGCTAGAGATCACGGAGGGATAGGTGAAAAACTGTTTTTT.

This clonotype was picked up a small number of times. The rearrangement links TRBV7-2 to TRBJ2-1; TRBD2 agrees at 12 bases. CDR3 length: 17 amino acids. V shed 2 bases and J 7 bases; nucleotides not matched to a gene: 9. Germline V gives CDR1 SGHTA, CDR2 FQGNSA. The CDR3 is CASSLWLAGGLANEQFF. The CDR3 region has the DNA TGTGCCAGCAGCTTATGGCTAGCGGGAGGGTTGGCAAATGAGCAGTTCTTC. The full variable domain, its missing parts supplied by reference TRBV7-2 and TRBJ2-1, is GAGVSQSPSNKVTEKGKDVELRCDPISGHTALYWYRQSLGQGLEFLIYFQGNSAPDKSGLPSDRFSAERTGGSVSTLTIQRTQQEDSAVYLCASSLWLAGGLANEQFFGPGTRLTVL.

The V gene is TRBV12-3 or TRBV12-4, the J gene TRBJ2-7; D may match TRBD1 or TRBD2 (5 bases each). V shed 3 bases and J shed 6 bases, with 9 bases lying between them. This CDR3 has 12 amino acids. The CDR3 DNA reads TGTGCCAGCAGTTTCGAGGGACCCGAGCAGTACTTC. Translating it yields CASSFEGPEQYF.

This clonotype was recorded many times. Written as DNA, the CDR3 is TGTGCCAGCAGCTTGGCGGGAGGTGCCTACAATGAGCAGTTCTTC. Translated: CASSLAGGAYNEQFF. The rearrangement joins TRBV5-4 to TRBJ2-1; 7 positions agree with TRBD2. Germline CDR1 reads SGHNT; CDR2 reads YYREEE (reference sequence). Germline trimming cut 0 bases from V and 2 bases from J; bases unmatched to any gene: 2. This CDR3 has 15 residues.

This clonotype was detected only a few times. This chain connects TRBV7-2 to TRBJ2-5; TRBD1 might be the D (5 bases). Germline V lookup: CDR1 SGHTA, CDR2 FQGNSA. The CDR3 runs 16 residues. Trimming stripped 6 bases from V and 2 bases from J, with 19 bases between. The CDR3 here is CASRPRQIERQETQYF. As DNA, the CDR3 is TGTGCCAGCAGGCCACGACAGATAGAAAGACAAGAGACCCAGTACTTC. Complete variable domain (other parts from reference TRBV7-2 and TRBJ2-5): GAGVSQSPSNKVTEKGKDVELRCDPISGHTALYWYRQSLGQGLEFLIYFQGNSAPDKSGLPSDRFSAERTGGSVSTLTIQRTQQEDSAVYLCASRPRQIERQETQYFGPGTRLLVL.

The chain combines TRBV18 with TRBJ2-3; a possible D gene is TRBD2 (5 bases). The germline V and J ends were trimmed by 3 bases and 4 bases, with 11 bases remaining between them. Germline loops: CDR1 KGHSH, CDR2 LQKENI. CDR3 length: 14 residues. For the CDR3, the DNA is TGTGCCAGCTCACCCCCTGCTAGCCCAGATACGCAGTATTTT. This encodes CASSPPASPDTQYF.

The rearrangement links TRBV10-3 to TRBJ2-1, with D tentatively TRBD2 (5 bases). The CDR3 has 12 amino acids. V was cut by 4 bases and J by 8 bases, with 9 bases left in between. CDR1 and CDR2 (germline): ENHRY, SYGVKD. CDR3: CAISAAVHEQFF. The CDR3 DNA reads as TGTGCCATCAGTGCAGCGGTACATGAGCAGTTCTTC.

V usage is TRBV20-1 and J usage is TRBJ2-3; D unclear. This CDR3 has 13 amino acids. Trimming removed 7 bases at V and 0 bases at J, with 11 bases between. Germline assignment: CDR1 DFQATT and CDR2 SNEGSKA (reference sequence). The CDR3 protein is CSVWSSSTDTQYF. CDR3 in DNA: TGCAGTGTGTGGAGCAGTAGCACAGATACGCAGTATTTT.

The V and J genes are TRBV20-1 and TRBJ2-1, with a possible D match to TRBD2 (8 bases). Trimming stripped 0 bases from V and 4 bases from J, with 22 bases between. The CDR3 is 18 amino acids. Germline V gene sequence: CDR1 DFQATT, CDR2 SNEGSKA (reference sequence). CDR3 in DNA: TGCAGTGCTAGAGATAGTTTGAAGGGGGCTAGCGGGTACAATGAGCAGTTCTTC. Translating it yields CSARDSLKGASGYNEQFF.

This chain uses TRBV10-3 with TRBJ2-5, with D perhaps matching TRBD1 or TRBD2 (5 bases each). Germline V CDR1 and CDR2: ENHRY, SYGVKD. The CDR3 loop spans 14 amino acids. Trimming removed 2 bases from V and 3 bases from J, with 10 bases in between. The CDR3 protein is CAISERDGKETQYF. For the CDR3, the DNA is TGTGCCATCAGTGAGAGGGACGGTAAAGAGACCCAGTACTTC.

This chain uses TRBV7-2 with TRBJ1-1; no clear D. Trimming left V 3 bases short and J 6 bases short, with 11 bases between. CDR1 SGHTA and CDR2 FQGNSA come from the germline V gene. The CDR3 length is 13 residues. The CDR3 sequence: CASSLSYGPEAFF. CDR3 nucleotide sequence: TGTGCCAGCAGCTTGAGTTACGGGCCTGAAGCTTTCTTT.

V gene TRBV7-8 combines with J gene TRBJ2-2; possibly TRBD1 for D (5 bases). The germline V and J ends were trimmed by 3 bases and 6 bases, with 11 bases remaining between them. This CDR3 has 14 residues. Germline V gene lookup returns CDR1 SGHVS and CDR2 FQNEAQ. The DNA of the CDR3 is TGTGCCAGCAGCTTCTTCAGGGAAGCCGGGGAGCTGTTTTTT. Translated, it gives CASSFFREAGELFF.

This clonotype was seen a few times. The rearrangement joins TRBV5-5 to TRBJ1-6; D not resolved. The CDR3 has 15 residues. Germline assignment: CDR1 SGHKS and CDR2 YYEKEE (reference sequence). Trimming pared 1 base from V and 8 bases from J, leaving 13 bases between. CDR3 protein: CASSLTPQPDSPLHF. CDR3 DNA: TGTGCCAGCAGCTTGACTCCCCAACCAGATTCACCCCTCCACTTT.

The chain links TRBV27 to TRBJ1-2, with 9 bases that match TRBD1. The germline V gene has CDR1 MNHEY and CDR2 SMNVEV (reference sequence). J was trimmed by 5 bases and V by 2 bases; bases with no gene match: 6. This CDR3 is built from 15 residues. In DNA, the CDR3 is TGTGCCAGCAGTTTAACCCGGGACAGGGCTTATGGCTACACCTTC. Residues: CASSLTRDRAYGYTF.